This T cell receptor (beta chain) was sequenced in a study of T cell responses to AZD1222 COVID-19 vaccine. Whole-study findings and limits: Regions 160-218 and 743-854 dominated among vaccine-associated CD4 TCRs spanning spike. Females outnumbered males among donors, who were mostly white British; clonal diversity was possibly underestimated. Two AZD1222 doses significantly raised spike-specific TCR breadth and depth over controls.

Analysis merged second doses at about 4 or about 12 weeks. Remarks on this clone: Its antigen remains unidentified.

Clones were sequenced by immunoSEQ multiplex PCR, and TCRdb holds only the in-frame ones, with some missing. Of over 130,000 clones in the sample, about 93% were seen once. The TCR comes from an adult who received the AZD1222 COVID-19 vaccine. Here the sequenced sample was peripheral blood, taken 28 days after the second AZD1222 dose.

The CDR3 loop is CASSYPGSGSYEQYF. In DNA form, the CDR3 reads TGTGCCAGCAGTTACCCTGGGAGCGGCTCCTACGAGCAGTACTTC. The V gene is TRBV6-5, the J gene TRBJ2-7, with TRBD2 as a possible D gene (5 bases). V gave up 2 bases and J gave up 0 bases, with 11 bases separating them. CDR1 and CDR2 from the germline V gene are MNHEY and SVGAGI. This CDR3 comprises 15 residues.